Shown below are 22 T cell receptor beta chains from a single sample sequenced in a study of T cell responses to AZD1222 COVID-19 vaccine. Measured with immunoSEQ multiplex PCR; TCRdb has only the in-frame clones, and not every one. In the table there are more than 150,000 clones, approximately 92% of which are singletons. Sequences were derived from peripheral blood, sampled on day 0 of AZD1222 vaccination. The receptors shown here come from an adult in good health.

The chain couples TRBV9 to TRBJ1-3; perhaps TRBD1 as D (5 bases). The CDR3 runs 16 residues. Per germline, CDR1 SGDLS and CDR2 YYNGEE. V lost 0 bases and J lost 1, with 11 bases in between. The CDR3 is CASSVEAGLSGNTIYF. Written as DNA, the CDR3 is TGTGCCAGCAGCGTAGAGGCAGGGCTTTCTGGAAACACCATATATTTT.

V gene TRBV27 combines with J gene TRBJ1-5; 10 positions match TRBD1. Germline V gene sequence: CDR1 MNHEY, CDR2 SMNVEV (reference sequence). The trim removed 5 bases at V and 6 bases at J, leaving 10 bases unmatched. The CDR3 spans 16 residues. The CDR3 region has the DNA TGTGCCAGCAGTCCCGCGACAGGGGGCAGGGGTCAGCCCCAGCATTTT. Translating it yields CASSPATGGRGQPQHF.

The chain combines TRBV30 with TRBJ2-1; D is unclear. The CDR3 sequence is 15 residues long. From germline, CDR1 is GTSNPN and CDR2 SVGIG (reference sequence). V lost 4 bases to trimming and J lost 9 bases, with 22 bases between them. Here the CDR3 DNA reads TGTGCCTGGACGGGTCGCAGTTTAAGGACCAGTGAGCAGTTCTTC. This sequence encodes CAWTGRSLRTSEQFF.

This clone appeared a single time. CDR3 sequence: CASSQGAGGVYGYTF. The CDR3 DNA sequence: TGCGCCAGCAGCCAAGGAGCAGGGGGCGTCTATGGCTACACCTTC. This chain joins TRBV4-3 and TRBJ1-2; 8 bases fit TRBD1. V lost 1 base and J lost 4; bases outside the gene matches: 5. Germline V gives CDR1 LGHNA, CDR2 YSLEER. The CDR3 runs 15 residues.

This chain connects TRBV19 to TRBJ2-1; 12 positions match TRBD1. V lost 6 bases, J lost 4 bases, and 10 bases stayed unmatched. Germline V lookup: CDR1 LNHDA, CDR2 SQIVND (reference sequence). The CDR3 loop spans 17 amino acids. For the CDR3, the DNA is TGTGCCAGTAGCGGGACAGGGGGCGCGTGGATTTACAATGAGCAGTTCTTC. This sequence encodes CASSGTGGAWIYNEQFF.

This chain connects TRBV4-1 to TRBJ2-2, with TRBD2 matching 11 bases. V trimming: 0 bases; J trimming: 4 bases; junction bases outside the gene matches: 10. The CDR3 runs to 19 residues. Germline CDR1 is MGHRA and CDR2 is YSYEKL. The CDR3 DNA reads TGCGCCAGCAGCCAAGATAGTAGGCTAGCGGGGGGAAGCACCGGGGAGCTGTTTTTT. Translated: CASSQDSRLAGGSTGELFF.

The rearrangement uses TRBV3-1 (or the pseudogene TRBV3-2) and TRBJ2-1, with 8 positions matching TRBD2. J lost 3 bases, V lost 5 bases, and 9 bases had no gene match. Per the germline V gene, CDR1 is LGHDT and CDR2 is YNNKEL (reference sequence). This CDR3 comprises 16 residues. The CDR3 sequence is CASSFPAGAGYNEQFF. In DNA, the CDR3 is TGTGCCAGCAGCTTTCCAGCGGGAGCTGGCTACAATGAGCAGTTCTTC.

The rearrangement uses TRBV14 and TRBJ2-7, with D tentatively TRBD1 (6 bases). V was cut by 1 base and J by 2 bases, with 15 bases left in between. Germline CDR1 SGHDN, CDR2 FVKESK. This CDR3 contains 16 residues. CDR3 coding DNA: TGTGCCAGCAGCCAAGGACCTTTAAGGGACACCTACGAGCAGTACTTC. It encodes CASSQGPLRDTYEQYF. Variable domain in full (rest from reference TRBV14 and TRBJ2-7): EAGVTQFPSHSVIEKGQTVTLRCDPISGHDNLYWYRRVMGKEIKFLLHFVKESKQDESGMPNNRFLAERTGGTYSTLKVQPAELEDSGVYFCASSQGPLRDTYEQYFGPGTRLTVT.

The V gene is TRBV5-6, the J gene TRBJ2-1, with TRBD1 matching 11 bases. Germline-derived CDR1 and CDR2 are SGHDT and YYEEEE. CDR3 length equals 15 residues. V was pared by 0 bases and J by 9 bases, with 5 bases of the junction left unmatched. CDR3 amino acids: CASSLVDRGRSEQFF. The CDR3 DNA reads TGTGCCAGCAGCTTGGTGGACAGGGGGCGCAGTGAGCAGTTCTTC. Together with reference TRBV5-6 and TRBJ2-1, the CDR3 gives the full variable domain: DAGVTQSPTHLIKTRGQQVTLRCSPKSGHDTVSWYQQALGQGPQFIFQYYEEEERQRGNFPDRFSGHQFPNYSSELNVNALLLGDSALYLCASSLVDRGRSEQFFGPGTRLTVL.

V and J are TRBV7-9 and TRBJ1-1, with a weak D call TRBD1 (6 bases). CDR1 is SEHNR, CDR2 FQNEAQ, per germline (reference sequence). Trimming shortened V by 5 bases and J by 7 bases, and 23 bases separated the two germline ends. This CDR3 comprises 16 residues. The CDR3: CASSPGGLVKLGEAFF. CDR3 nucleotide sequence: TGTGCCAGCAGCCCGGGGGGGCTAGTGAAGTTAGGTGAAGCTTTCTTT.

V and J are TRBV5-5 and TRBJ2-7, with 9 positions matching TRBD2. With 1 base clipped from V and 5 bases from J, the junction kept 7 bases outside the gene matches. CDR1 is SGHKS, CDR2 YYEKEE, per germline (reference sequence). CDR3 size: 15 residues. CDR3 coding DNA: TGTGCCAGCAGCTTGTGGGCGGCGGGGGGGAACGAGCAGTACGTC. It encodes CASSLWAAGGNEQYV.

V and J are TRBV28 and TRBJ1-5; D may be TRBD1 (5 bases). This CDR3 is built from 13 residues. V was pared by 6 bases and J by 5 bases, with 11 bases between. CDR1 is MDHEN, CDR2 SYDVKM, per germline. CDR3 loop: CASSPGTYQPQHF. CDR3 DNA: TGTGCCAGCAGCCCAGGGACGTATCAGCCCCAGCATTTT. Drawing the rest from reference TRBV28 and TRBJ1-5, the complete variable domain is DVKVTQSSRYLVKRTGEKVFLECVQDMDHENMFWYRQDPGLGLRLIYFSYDVKMKEKGDIPEGYSVSREKKERFSLILESASTNQTSMYLCASSPGTYQPQHFGDGTRLSIL.

The chain has TRBV19 and TRBJ1-5; 9 nucleotides align to TRBD1. The CDR3 extends over 16 amino acids. Germline CDR1 and CDR2: LNHDA and SQIVND (reference sequence). The V gene end was trimmed by 5 bases and the J gene end by 1 base; junction bases not matched to a gene: 6. The CDR3 loop reads CASSPGTGRSNQPQHF. CDR3 in DNA: TGTGCCAGTAGTCCCGGGACAGGGCGAAGCAATCAGCCCCAGCATTTT.

The V gene is TRBV7-2, the J gene TRBJ1-1, with unresolved D. The V and J ends lost 5 bases and 6 bases respectively, with 10 bases between them. Germline V gene data show CDR1 as SGHTA and CDR2 as FQGNSA. This CDR3 comprises 12 residues. The CDR3 region is CASSPIGPEAFF. CDR3 nucleotides: TGTGCCAGCAGCCCTATAGGACCTGAAGCTTTCTTT. Using reference TRBV7-2 and TRBJ1-1 for the parts outside the CDR3, the full variable domain is GAGVSQSPSNKVTEKGKDVELRCDPISGHTALYWYRQSLGQGLEFLIYFQGNSAPDKSGLPSDRFSAERTGGSVSTLTIQRTQQEDSAVYLCASSPIGPEAFFGQGTRLTVV.

The rearrangement links TRBV27 to TRBJ2-2, with D possibly matching TRBD2 (5 bases). Germline V gene data show CDR1 as MNHEY and CDR2 as SMNVEV (reference sequence). The CDR3 spans 17 residues. The germline V and J ends were trimmed by 6 bases and 2 bases, with 19 bases remaining between them. CDR3 nucleotides: TGTGCCAGCAGATCATCAAGAGGGTTCCCCAACACCGGGGAGCTGTTTTTT. Protein sequence: CASRSSRGFPNTGELFF.

V gene TRBV6-5 combines with J gene TRBJ1-2; D gene ambiguous. V was trimmed by 3 bases and J by 3 bases, leaving 17 bases between them. The V gene's germline CDR1 is MNHEY and CDR2 SVGAGI. The CDR3 contains 16 residues. CDR3 loop: CASSYFIGRFDYGYTF. The DNA of the CDR3 is TGTGCCAGCAGTTATTTCATTGGGAGGTTCGACTATGGCTACACCTTC.

The chain is built from TRBV2 and TRBJ2-7, with D perhaps TRBD1 (6 bases). In germline, CDR1 is SNHLY, CDR2 FYNNEI. Trimming removed 1 base at V and 5 bases at J, with 12 bases between. This CDR3 is built from 14 residues. The CDR3 DNA sequence: TGTGCCAGCAGTGAAGGCAGGGGAAGGAACGAGCAGTACTTC. This translates into CASSEGRGRNEQYF. Drawing the rest from reference TRBV2 and TRBJ2-7, the complete variable domain is EPEVTQTPSHQVTQMGQEVILRCVPISNHLYFYWYRQILGQKVEFLVSFYNNEISEKSEIFDDQFSVERPDGSNFTLKIRSTKLEDSAMYFCASSEGRGRNEQYFGPGTRLTVT.

This clone was seen a single time. The chain employs TRBV18 and TRBJ2-3; the D gene is possibly TRBD2 (5 bases). This CDR3 comprises 16 residues. The V gene lost 2 bases and the J gene lost 6 bases, with 18 bases spanning the gap. Germline CDR1 is KGHSH and CDR2 is LQKENI. The CDR3 DNA reads as TGTGCCAGCTCACCAAATGGCGCGGGCGAAAGGGATACGCAGTATTTT. Translated: CASSPNGAGERDTQYF. The full variable domain, completed using reference TRBV18 and TRBJ2-3, is NAGVMQNPRHLVRRRGQEARLRCSPMKGHSHVYWYRQLPEEGLKFMVYLQKENIIDESGMPKERFSAEFPKEGPSILRIQQVVRGDSAAYFCASSPNGAGERDTQYFGPGTRLTVL.

Only one count was recorded for this clone. V gene TRBV6-1 combines with J gene TRBJ1-1; D uncertain. The CDR3 consists of 17 residues. The V gene lost 2 bases and the J gene lost 0 bases, with 16 bases spanning the gap. Germline V lookup: CDR1 MNHNS, CDR2 SASEGT. The CDR3 region is CASSESVGRNLNTEAFF. CDR3 DNA sequence: TGTGCCAGCAGTGAATCGGTAGGAAGGAACTTGAACACTGAAGCTTTCTTT.

This chain connects TRBV12-3 or TRBV12-4 to TRBJ1-3; TRBD1 might be the D (6 bases). The germline V and J ends were trimmed by 6 bases and 8 bases, with 14 bases remaining between them. The CDR3 is made up of 13 amino acids. The CDR3 DNA sequence: TGTGCCAGCAGGGGTCAGGGGAGGGACACCATATATTTT. As protein: CASRGQGRDTIYF.

The chain uses TRBV27 and TRBJ2-5; 10 bases are shared with TRBD2. Per the germline V gene, CDR1 is MNHEY and CDR2 is SMNVEV (reference sequence). This CDR3 contains 14 residues. The J segment lost 5 bases and the V segment lost 6 bases, leaving 6 bases of the junction unmatched. The CDR3 bases are TGTGCCAGCAGGTCTAGCGGGAGAGGGGAGACCCAGTACTTC. Protein product: CASRSSGRGETQYF.

The chain carries TRBV2 and TRBJ1-2; D is uncertain. V dropped 3 bases and J dropped 1 base, with 9 bases sitting between them. The CDR3 totals 14 residues. Germline CDR1 reads SNHLY; CDR2 reads FYNNEI. The CDR3 region has the DNA TGTGCCAGCAGTGACATACAGAATAACTATGGCTACACCTTC. Translated: CASSDIQNNYGYTF.